Below are 16 T cell receptor beta chains sequenced from a single sample in a study of T cell responses to AZD1222 COVID-19 vaccine. Profiled with immunoSEQ multiplex PCR; TCRdb holds only in-frame clones, not every one. The sample shows 100,000 to 150,000 clones, 90% of them seen only once. The source material was peripheral blood, sampled on day 0 of AZD1222 vaccination. The receptors stem from an adult in good health.

The V gene is TRBV19, the J gene TRBJ2-6; 12 bases are shared with TRBD2. The junction had 6 bases not matched to a gene; V was cut back by 5 bases and J by 1 base. The CDR3 totals 18 residues. Germline V lookup: CDR1 LNHDA, CDR2 SQIVND (reference sequence). CDR3 coding DNA: TGTGCCAGTAGTCTAGGACTAGCGGGGTGGTCTGGGGCCAACGTCCTGACTTTC. Translated, it gives CASSLGLAGWSGANVLTF.

On this clone: The junction and the germline gene differ at one end; a read error may be behind it. The chain uses TRBV7-7 and TRBJ2-5; 8 nucleotides match TRBD2. The CDR3 runs 16 residues. The germline V gene has CDR1 SSHAT and CDR2 FNYEAQ (reference sequence). The CDR3 here is CASSPTPGRAQETQYF. The CDR3 nucleotides are TGTGCTAGCAGCCCCACCCCCGGGAGGGCCCAAGAGACCCAGTACTTC.

This clone has just a few counts. This rearrangement joins TRBV3-1 (or the pseudogene TRBV3-2) to TRBJ2-2; the match to TRBD2 covers 7 bases. Germline V gene sequence: CDR1 LGHDT, CDR2 YNNKEL (reference sequence). This CDR3 has 18 residues. J lost 5 bases, V lost 1 base, and 13 bases had no gene match. The CDR3 DNA reads as TGTGCCAGCAGCCAAGCCGGAAGGGCTAGCGGAAGGACCGGGGAGCTGTTTTTT. This sequence encodes CASSQAGRASGRTGELFF.

The rearrangement links TRBV18 to TRBJ1-5; 7 positions match TRBD1. Germline loops: CDR1 KGHSH, CDR2 LQKENI. This CDR3 has 14 residues. The junction had 7 bases not matched to a gene; V was cut back by 8 bases and J by 3 bases. DNA of the CDR3: TGTGCCAGCCACGGGCAGGGGGTCAATCAGCCCCAGCATTTT. Translation: CASHGQGVNQPQHF. The variable domain in full, with the rest retrieved from reference TRBV18 and TRBJ1-5, is NAGVMQNPRHLVRRRGQEARLRCSPMKGHSHVYWYRQLPEEGLKFMVYLQKENIIDESGMPKERFSAEFPKEGPSILRIQQVVRGDSAAYFCASHGQGVNQPQHFGDGTRLSIL.

CDR3 amino acids: CSARRYNEQFF. The CDR3 DNA is TGCAGTGCTAGAAGGTACAATGAGCAGTTCTTC. The chain joins TRBV20-1 to TRBJ2-1; D unresolved. The CDR3 spans 11 residues. V was cut by 2 bases and J by 4 bases, with 3 bases left in between. CDR1 is DFQATT, CDR2 SNEGSKA, per germline (reference sequence).

J is TRBJ2-3 and V is TRBV6-5, with 11 bases aligning to TRBD2. The germline V gene encodes CDR1 MNHEY and CDR2 SVGAGI. This CDR3 is built from 14 residues. J gave up 4 bases and V 8 bases, and 5 bases lay outside the gene matches. CDR3 region: CASRLAGMADTQYF. For the CDR3, the DNA is TGTGCCAGCCGACTAGCGGGAATGGCAGATACGCAGTATTTT.

The gene calls are TRBV6-5 and TRBJ2-1, with D tentatively TRBD2 (5 bases). From germline, CDR1 is MNHEY and CDR2 SVGAGI. The CDR3 contains 11 residues. V was clipped by 9 bases and J by 8 bases, with 11 bases between them. The CDR3 here is CASRGYDEQFF. CDR3 bases: TGTGCCAGTCGAGGGTACGATGAGCAGTTCTTC.

The CDR3: CASSLGRSEQYF. CDR3 DNA sequence: TGTGCCAGCAGCTTGGGTAGAAGCGAGCAGTACTTC. V usage is TRBV5-4 and J usage is TRBJ2-7; D gene uncertain. Per the germline V gene, CDR1 is SGHNT and CDR2 is YYREEE (reference sequence). The CDR3 is made up of 12 amino acids. V lost 0 bases and J lost 6, with 7 bases in between.

The rearrangement uses TRBV7-3 and TRBJ2-3; D might be TRBD2 (6 bases). CDR1 and CDR2 (germline): SGHTA, FQGTGA. The germline V and J ends were trimmed by 5 bases and 2 bases, with 17 bases remaining between them. The CDR3 length is 16 residues. The CDR3 DNA reads TGTGCCAGCAGCCCCATCGGGGGAGCGTCCACAGATACGCAGTATTTT. Encoded protein: CASSPIGGASTDTQYF.

The DNA for the CDR3 is TGTGCCAGCAGTTTATCGGGGGGAACGGGCACTGAAGCTTTCTTT. The encoded protein is CASSLSGGTGTEAFF. The chain joins TRBV27 to TRBJ1-1; weak D call: TRBD1 (5 bases). This CDR3 contains 15 residues. Germline V gives CDR1 MNHEY, CDR2 SMNVEV (reference sequence). V dropped 0 bases and J dropped 4 bases, with 12 bases sitting between them.

The gene calls are TRBV25-1 and TRBJ2-4, with 7 bases aligning to TRBD1. Germline CDR1 MGHDK, CDR2 SYGVNS. V was pared by 2 bases and J by 2 bases, with 6 bases of the junction left unmatched. CDR3 length equals 16 residues. CDR3 nucleotide sequence: TGTGCCAGCAGTGAAGACGGGACAGCAACCAAAAACATTCAGTACTTC. It codes for CASSEDGTATKNIQYF.

The V and J genes are TRBV3-1 (or the pseudogene TRBV3-2) and TRBJ1-3, with unresolved D. The CDR3 totals 17 residues. CDR1 LGHDT and CDR2 YNNKEL come from the germline V gene (reference sequence). The V end was cut by 0 bases, the J end by 0 bases, with 12 bases between. The CDR3 nucleotides are TGTGCCAGCAGCCAAGAAGACACGGTTCTCTCTGGAAACACCATATATTTT. Translation: CASSQEDTVLSGNTIYF.

The V call is TRBV7-3, the J call TRBJ2-1, with TRBD2 matching 14 bases. Germline assignment: CDR1 SGHTA and CDR2 FQGTGA. V gave up 2 bases and J gave up 5 bases; unmatched junction bases: 8. The CDR3 totals 18 residues. In DNA form, the CDR3 reads TGTGCCAGCAGCTTACCGGGACTAGCGGGAGTTCGAAACAATGAGCAGTTCTTC. It yields the protein CASSLPGLAGVRNNEQFF.

The chain joins TRBV10-3 to TRBJ1-2, with D unresolved. With 3 bases removed from V and 5 bases from J, the gap between germline ends came to 7 bases. Germline CDR1 is ENHRY and CDR2 is SYGVKD. The CDR3 contains 12 residues. CDR3 residues: CAISEEDYGYTF. The DNA of the CDR3 is TGTGCCATCAGTGAAGAGGATTATGGCTACACCTTC.

This clone was recorded once. This chain joins TRBV25-1 and TRBJ2-2; D possibly uses TRBD1 or TRBD2 (5 bases each). From germline, CDR1 is MGHDK and CDR2 SYGVNS. CDR3 length: 14 residues. Trimming pared 1 base from V and 6 bases from J, leaving 9 bases between. CDR3 nucleotide sequence: TGTGCCAGCAGTGAATCTCGGGGCGCCGGGGAGCTGTTTTTT. Translating gives CASSESRGAGELFF. The whole variable domain, filled in from reference TRBV25-1 and TRBJ2-2, reads EADIYQTPRYLVIGTGKKITLECSQTMGHDKMYWYQQDPGMELHLIHYSYGVNSTEKGDLSSESTVSRIRTEHFPLTLESARPSHTSQYLCASSESRGAGELFFGEGSRLTVL.

The count of this clone is one. V and J are TRBV10-3 and TRBJ2-3; D is uncertain. The V gene lost 0 bases and the J gene lost 9 bases, with 19 bases spanning the gap. The germline gives CDR1 ENHRY, CDR2 SYGVKD. The CDR3 contains 16 residues. The DNA for the CDR3 is TGTGCCATCAGTGAGTCGTTGGCGGACGCCCCGACGACGCAGTATTTT. Its protein is CAISESLADAPTTQYF.